The 30 T cell receptor beta chains in this list originate from one sample, sequenced in a study of blood T cells in healthy people across ages. Primed by a sample-barcoded 5' primer and a J-beta primer mix, a second PCR proceeded for roughly 7 to 11 cycles. TCRdb independently ran MiXCR on the 5' RACE reads; one entry per CDR3 protein. This table has roughly 1,500,000 distinct CDR3 sequences, roughly a third appearing once. Sequencing was carried out using blood. These TCRs come from a young woman in good health.

Comment on this clonotype: A read error may produce the germline difference seen at one junction end. The gene calls are TRBV20-1 and TRBJ1-5; D is uncertain. The CDR3 sequence is 14 residues long. The V gene's germline CDR1 is DFQATT and CDR2 SNEGSKA (reference sequence). The DNA of the CDR3 is TGCAGTGCTAGTCACCTTACTAGCAATCAGCCCCGGCATTTT. Translation gives CSASHLTSNQPRHF.

The rearrangement joins TRBV4-1 to TRBJ1-5; D unresolved. Trimming took off 1 base at V and 1 base at J, with 8 bases between the two ends. This CDR3 spans 15 amino acids. From germline, CDR1 is MGHRA and CDR2 YSYEKL. The CDR3 nucleotides are TGCGCCAGCAGCCAAGTAGTCGCGAGCAATCAGCCCCAGCATTTT. It translates to CASSQVVASNQPQHF.

The genes are TRBV28 and TRBJ2-5; 8 bases fit TRBD2. J gave up 1 base and V 5 bases, and 6 bases lay outside the gene matches. Germline values: CDR1 MDHEN, CDR2 SYDVKM. The CDR3 loop spans 15 amino acids. The chain's CDR3 is CASSNRGLAQETQYF. Here the CDR3 DNA reads TGTGCCAGCAGTAACCGCGGACTAGCCCAAGAGACCCAGTACTTC.

This clonotype was observed a few times. The genes are TRBV20-1 and TRBJ2-3; a weak D match, TRBD1 (5 bases). Looked up from germline, CDR1 is DFQATT and CDR2 is SNEGSKA (reference sequence). The V end lost 6 bases, the J end lost 6 bases, and 13 bases lay between the germline ends. The CDR3 length is 12 residues. CDR3 nucleotide sequence: TGCAGTGCCGCAGGGATGCGGGATACGCAGTATTTT. Translating gives CSAAGMRDTQYF.

The chain links TRBV21-1 to TRBJ1-1; the table gives TRBD1 as D, unverified against the DNA. TRBV21-1 counts as a pseudogene. The CDR3 spans 18 residues. The CDR3 DNA reads as TGTGCCAGCAGCACCCGACAGGTACTAAATACCAGGAACACTGAAGCTTTCTTT. It yields the protein CASSTRQVLNTRNTEAFF.

The chain combines TRBV7-2 with TRBJ2-5; 8 nucleotides align to TRBD1. The DNA end lines up better with TRBJ2-7; the J call may be wrong. The CDR3 contains 15 residues. Germline CDR1 reads SGHTA; CDR2 reads FQGNSA. The CDR3 DNA follows: TGTGCCAGCAGGTCCGGGACAGGTTTAAGTAGCGAGCAGTACTTC. This sequence encodes CASRSGTGLSSEQYF.

This clonotype was counted between two and nine times. J is TRBJ1-6 and V is TRBV5-1; D is ambiguous. In germline, CDR1 is SGHRS, CDR2 YFSETQ. Trimming left V 0 bases short and J 6 bases short, with 10 bases between. This CDR3 has 15 residues. The CDR3 DNA reads TGCGCCAGCAGCTTGGAGGTGATCCCTAATTCACCCCTCCACTTT. Translating gives CASSLEVIPNSPLHF.

There are a few counts of this clonotype. V and J are TRBV4-1 and TRBJ2-1, with D possibly matching TRBD2 (6 bases). Germline V gives CDR1 MGHRA, CDR2 YSYEKL. The CDR3 runs to 14 residues. Trimming took off 4 bases at V and 5 bases at J, with 12 bases between the two ends. DNA of the CDR3: TGCGCCAGCAGCCCGGTTACGGGGGACAATGAGCAGTTCTTC. This encodes CASSPVTGDNEQFF.

The rearrangement joins TRBV5-1 to TRBJ2-7; 12 positions match TRBD2. This CDR3 region has 17 residues. The V gene's germline CDR1 is SGHRS and CDR2 YFSETQ. J was trimmed by 7 bases and V by 4 bases; bases with no gene match: 15. The CDR3 DNA follows: TGCGCCAGCAGCAACTCTAGCGGGGGGGCCCGAGGTAATGAGCAGTACTTC. Amino acids: CASSNSSGGARGNEQYF.

The chain recombines TRBV6-1 with TRBJ2-5, with 7 bases identical to TRBD1. Germline lookup yields CDR1 MNHNS and CDR2 SASEGT. The V gene end was trimmed by 8 bases and the J gene end by 2 bases; junction bases not matched to a gene: 11. This CDR3 region has 15 residues. For the CDR3, the DNA is TGTGCCAGCTGTAGGGGGCTCGGCGAACAAGAGACCCAGTACTTC. It codes for CASCRGLGEQETQYF.

As concerns this clonotype: With a much larger clone just one base away, this may be a read error. The CDR3 DNA is TGCAGCGAGCGAGCGGGGGGGTCCTACAATGAGCAGTACTTC. This codes for CSERAGGSYNEQYF. This chain uses TRBV29-1 with TRBJ2-1, with 10 positions matching TRBD2. The DNA end lines up better with TRBJ2-7; the J call may be wrong. Germline V gene lookup returns CDR1 SQVTM and CDR2 ANQGSEA. The CDR3 has 14 amino acids.

This chain links TRBV20-1 with TRBJ1-1, with a possible D match to TRBD1 (6 bases). In germline, CDR1 is DFQATT, CDR2 SNEGSKA (reference sequence). The CDR3 loop spans 16 amino acids. Trimming removed 0 bases from V and 4 bases from J, with 18 bases in between. CDR3 amino acids: CSARDGAGEVATEAFF. Here the CDR3 DNA reads TGCAGTGCTAGAGATGGGGCAGGGGAGGTTGCCACTGAAGCTTTCTTT.

This clonotype was seen a handful of times. The CDR3 protein is CASSAGLAGAIYEQYF. The CDR3 DNA is TGTGCCAGCAGCGCGGGACTAGCGGGAGCCATCTACGAGCAGTACTTC. The chain carries TRBV7-2 and TRBJ2-7, with 14 bases aligning to TRBD2. The CDR3 covers 16 residues. V lost 5 bases and J lost 3; bases outside the gene matches: 6. Germline V gene data show CDR1 as SGHTA and CDR2 as FQGNSA.

The J gene is TRBJ2-5, the V gene TRBV7-8, with D perhaps given as TRBD1 or TRBD2 (5 bases each). Judging by the DNA end, TRBJ2-7 fits better; the J call may be wrong. Germline-derived CDR1 and CDR2 are SGHVS and FQNEAQ. The CDR3 contains 14 residues. CDR3 in amino acids: CASSRSGAGYEQYF. As DNA, the CDR3 is TGTGCCAGCAGCCGATCCGGGGCTGGGTACGAGCAGTACTTC.

The chain uses TRBV11-2 and TRBJ1-2; 7 bases are shared with TRBD1. CDR3 length equals 11 residues. In germline, CDR1 is SGHAT, CDR2 FQNNGV. V lost 11 bases and J lost 8; bases outside the gene matches: 8. The CDR3 sequence is CASRQGVGYTF. The CDR3 bases are TGTGCCTCGCGGCAGGGGGTGGGCTACACCTTC.

The chain links TRBV5-1 to TRBJ2-5; 10 nucleotides agree with TRBD1. There are 14 residues in the CDR3. V gave up 4 bases and J gave up 3 bases; unmatched junction bases: 3. Germline V gene lookup returns CDR1 SGHRS and CDR2 YFSETQ. The CDR3 is CASSPGQGKETQYF. CDR3 DNA: TGCGCCAGCAGCCCGGGACAGGGGAAAGAGACCCAGTACTTC.

V and J are TRBV7-2 and TRBJ2-1, with D unclear. The V end lost 0 bases, the J end lost 0 bases, and 9 bases lay between the germline ends. CDR3 length: 16 residues. The germline CDR1 and CDR2 sequences are SGHTA and FQGNSA. In DNA, the CDR3 is TGTGCCAGCAGCTTAGCCCCATGGAGCTCCTACAATGAGCAGTTCTTC. Translated: CASSLAPWSSYNEQFF.

This clonotype was seen only a few times. This chain connects TRBV7-6 to TRBJ1-2; 7 bases fit TRBD1. The V gene's germline CDR1 is SGHVS and CDR2 FNYEAQ. This CDR3 has 14 residues. The junction had 7 bases not matched to a gene; V was cut back by 5 bases and J by 4 bases. The CDR3 nucleotides are TGTGCCAGCAGCCCGACAGGGCTTGCCTATGGCTACACCTTC. It specifies CASSPTGLAYGYTF.

V gene TRBV7-6 combines with J gene TRBJ1-6; D ambiguous. V gave up 5 bases and J gave up 6 bases, with 20 bases separating them. Germline V gene lookup returns CDR1 SGHVS and CDR2 FNYEAQ. The CDR3 consists of 17 residues. CDR3 region: CASSESIWSTLNSPLHF. As DNA, the CDR3 is TGTGCCAGCAGCGAGTCGATCTGGAGCACACTTAATTCACCCCTCCACTTT.

This clonotype turned up a few times. This chain links TRBV18 with TRBJ2-3, with D tentatively TRBD2 (5 bases). CDR1 and CDR2 (germline): KGHSH, LQKENI. Between the trimmed V and J ends, which lost 5 bases and 4 bases, there was a span of 19 bases. This CDR3 has 16 residues. In nucleotides, the CDR3 is TGTGCCAGCTCAATCATGGATACTACGGGGTCAGATACGCAGTATTTT. As protein: CASSIMDTTGSDTQYF.

V usage is TRBV2 and J usage is TRBJ2-6; perhaps TRBD1 as D (5 bases). V lost 7 bases to trimming and J lost 0 bases, with 19 bases between them. Germline V gives CDR1 SNHLY, CDR2 FYNNEI. The CDR3 has 18 amino acids. The CDR3 nucleotides read TGTGCCAGCAAACTACGGCAGGGATCGGGCTCTGGGGCCAACGTCCTGACTTTC. It encodes CASKLRQGSGSGANVLTF.

The V gene is TRBV6-1, the J gene TRBJ1-5, with 7 positions matching TRBD1. The CDR3 length is 15 residues. CDR1 and CDR2 from the germline V gene are MNHNS and SASEGT. The V segment lost 6 bases and the J segment 5 bases; nucleotides outside the gene matches: 10. The CDR3 DNA sequence: TGTGCCAGCAGCGACACAGGGGTAGGGGATCAGCCCCAGCATTTT. Its protein product is CASSDTGVGDQPQHF.

This clonotype was observed a handful of times. The chain couples TRBV19 to TRBJ2-3; 12 nucleotides line up with TRBD2. This CDR3 contains 17 residues. V gave up 3 bases and J gave up 4 bases; unmatched junction bases: 8. CDR1 and CDR2 from the germline V gene are LNHDA and SQIVND (reference sequence). CDR3 DNA sequence: TGTGCCAGTAGTATTTGGACTAGCGGGATCCAGGCAGATACGCAGTATTTT. This encodes CASSIWTSGIQADTQYF.

This clonotype has only a few counts. This sequence joins TRBV10-3 and TRBJ2-1, with TRBD2 matching 13 bases. The CDR3 covers 14 residues. Germline V CDR1 and CDR2: ENHRY, SYGVKD. Losses at the gene ends were 10 bases for V and 6 bases for J; bases not matched to a gene: 6. For the CDR3, the DNA is TGTGCCACCACGACTAGCGGGAGGACCAATGAGCAGTTCTTC. As protein: CATTTSGRTNEQFF.

The V gene is TRBV7-8, the J gene TRBJ2-1, with 10 positions matching TRBD2. V shed 7 bases, J shed 12 bases, and the junction held 9 bases outside the gene matches. This CDR3 is 13 amino acids long. Germline-derived CDR1 and CDR2 are SGHVS and FQNEAQ. CDR3 loop: CASTGLAELGQFF. The CDR3 nucleotides read TGTGCCAGCACCGGACTAGCGGAGTTAGGGCAGTTCTTC.

This chain links TRBV9 with TRBJ2-1; a possible D gene is TRBD2 (5 bases). The ends were cut back, 1 base at V and 8 bases at J, with 16 bases in the middle. The CDR3 contains 15 residues. The germline gives CDR1 SGDLS, CDR2 YYNGEE. The chain's CDR3 is CASSVSASWLDEQFF. The CDR3 DNA follows: TGTGCCAGCAGCGTATCCGCTAGCTGGCTCGATGAGCAGTTCTTC.

The sample holds a few counts of this clonotype. The chain joins TRBV6-5 to TRBJ2-1; TRBD2 might be the D (5 bases). Trimming left V 6 bases short and J 6 bases short, with 15 bases between. Germline CDR1 reads MNHEY; CDR2 reads SVGAGI. The CDR3 contains 14 residues. Here the CDR3 DNA reads TGTGCCAGCAGGCTTGCCGGACTGGGCAATGAGCAGTTCTTC. As protein: CASRLAGLGNEQFF.

This chain uses TRBV28 with TRBJ1-2, with TRBD1 identical over 8 bases. V was clipped by 4 bases and J by 4 bases; unmatched bases: 5. CDR1 is MDHEN, CDR2 SYDVKM, per germline. The length of the CDR3 is 14 residues. Here the CDR3 DNA reads TGTGCCAGCAGTTACCGGACAGGGATCTATGGCTACACCTTC. This translates into CASSYRTGIYGYTF.

The V call is TRBV3-1, the J call TRBJ2-5, with 8 bases lining up with TRBD1. The germline V gene encodes CDR1 LGHDT and CDR2 YNNKEL (reference sequence). CDR3 length equals 14 residues. J was trimmed by 4 bases and V by 5 bases; bases with no gene match: 6. The chain's CDR3 is CASSYRQGLETQYF. The CDR3 DNA is TGTGCCAGCAGCTACCGACAGGGGCTAGAGACCCAGTACTTC.

The CDR3 spells CASTETSISTDTQYF. The CDR3 DNA follows: TGTGCCAGCACTGAGACCTCTATTAGCACAGATACGCAGTATTTT. The chain couples TRBV2 to TRBJ2-3; D call uncertain. V was trimmed by 7 bases and J by 0 bases, leaving 14 bases between them. Germline V gives CDR1 SNHLY, CDR2 FYNNEI. The CDR3 is made up of 15 amino acids.